This is a list of T cell receptor beta chains from one sample in a study of tissue T cells after allogeneic stem cell transplantation. Libraries were prepared by immunoSEQ multiplex PCR; TCRdb keeps only in-frame clonotypes and omits some of them. The sample has some 5,800 clones, 55% to 65% seen once. The sample here was tissue from the jejunum, taken at autopsy. All receptors derive from a male donor aged 60 or older with lung cancer. Both conserved end residues are part of each CDR3. Each record gives: clone size, J gene, D gene, V gene, CDR3 DNA, CDR3 protein. D genes are given only for firm matches. Expanded clones are given a class, and other clones once, few, many or no size at all.

abundance: NA; j_gene: TRBJ1-5; d_gene: NA; v_gene: TRBV19; CDR3nt: TGTGCCATTTCCGAGGGCGACCGTCGTAGCAATCAGCCCCAGCATTTT; CDR3aa: CAISEGDRRSNQPQHF
abundance: few; j_gene: TRBJ2-3; d_gene: NA; v_gene: TRBV24-1; CDR3nt: TGTGCCACCAGTCTGGCGATGGGGGATACGCAGTATTTT; CDR3aa: CATSLAMGDTQYF
abundance: NA; j_gene: TRBJ1-5; d_gene: NA; v_gene: TRBV21-1; CDR3nt: TGTGCCAGCAGCAAGATGCACAGGGGAATGGGTAGCAATCAGCCCCAGCATTTT; CDR3aa: CASSKMHRGMGSNQPQHF
abundance: few; j_gene: TRBJ2-4; d_gene: NA; v_gene: TRBV7-2; CDR3nt: TGTGCCAGCAGCCTGGGTCCCGGGGGCATTCAGTACTTC; CDR3aa: CASSLGPGGIQYF
abundance: large; j_gene: TRBJ2-7; d_gene: NA; v_gene: TRBV7-9; CDR3nt: TGTGCCAGCAGCTTAGAACAGGCCGCCTACGAGCAGTACTTC; CDR3aa: CASSLEQAAYEQYF
abundance: NA; j_gene: TRBJ2-5; d_gene: TRBD1; v_gene: TRBV5-1; CDR3nt: TGCGCCAGCAGCATCGCGGGACAGGTCCCAGAGACCCAGTACTTC; CDR3aa: CASSIAGQVPETQYF
abundance: few; j_gene: TRBJ2-5; d_gene: NA; v_gene: TRBV7-2; CDR3nt: TGTGCCAGCAGCTTGAGGGACACACCTCAAGAGACCCAGTACTTC; CDR3aa: CASSLRDTPQETQYF
abundance: NA; j_gene: TRBJ2-1; d_gene: NA; v_gene: TRBV7-9; CDR3nt: TGTGCCAGCAGCTTATTAAAACCTGAGCAGTTCTTC; CDR3aa: CASSLLKPEQFF
abundance: NA; j_gene: TRBJ2-2; d_gene: NA; v_gene: TRBV7-2; CDR3nt: TGTGCCAGCAGCTTACAGAGACTAAACACCGGGGAGCTGTTTTTT; CDR3aa: CASSLQRLNTGELFF
abundance: few; j_gene: TRBJ2-3; d_gene: TRBD2; v_gene: TRBV19; CDR3nt: TGTGCCAGTAGCGGGAGGGGTCAAGATACGCAGTATTTT; CDR3aa: CASSGRGQDTQYF
abundance: NA; j_gene: TRBJ1-1; d_gene: TRBD1; v_gene: TRBV7-9; CDR3nt: TGTGCCAGCAGCGACCGACAGGGCACTGAAGCTTTCTTT; CDR3aa: CASSDRQGTEAFF
abundance: NA; j_gene: TRBJ2-5; d_gene: NA; v_gene: TRBV9; CDR3nt: TGTGCCAGCAGCGTGGGGGAGTGGCAAGAGACCCAGTACTTC; CDR3aa: CASSVGEWQETQYF
abundance: NA; j_gene: TRBJ2-1; d_gene: TRBD2; v_gene: TRBV27; CDR3nt: TGTGCCAGCAGTCAAGAGACTAGCGGGAGGGCCCTTAATGAGCAGTTCTTC; CDR3aa: CASSQETSGRALNEQFF
abundance: NA; j_gene: TRBJ2-7; d_gene: NA; v_gene: TRBV15; CDR3nt: TGTGCCACCAGCAGCGGCAGGGGCGGAGGCGAGCAGTACTTC; CDR3aa: CATSSGRGGGEQYF
abundance: NA; j_gene: TRBJ2-6; d_gene: NA; v_gene: TRBV7-3; CDR3nt: TGTGCCAGCAGCTATAGCTCTGGGGCCAACGTCCTGACTTTC; CDR3aa: CASSYSSGANVLTF
abundance: few; j_gene: TRBJ1-2; d_gene: TRBD1; v_gene: TRBV10-3; CDR3nt: TGTGCCATCAGTGATCCAGGGACAGAGAATGGCTACACCTTC; CDR3aa: CAISDPGTENGYTF
abundance: NA; j_gene: TRBJ2-7; d_gene: NA; v_gene: TRBV9; CDR3nt: TGTGCCAGCAGCCTCTCGGGGAAGCTCGACGAGCAGTACTTC; CDR3aa: CASSLSGKLDEQYF
abundance: NA; j_gene: TRBJ1-1; d_gene: NA; v_gene: TRBV4-1; CDR3nt: TGCGCCAGCAGCCAAGATGAAGGTGATGAAGCTTTCTTT; CDR3aa: CASSQDEGDEAFF
abundance: medium-sized; j_gene: TRBJ2-7; d_gene: NA; v_gene: TRBV7-3; CDR3nt: TGTGCCAGCAGCTCCTCGGGGCAGGTCTACGAGCAGTACTTC; CDR3aa: CASSSSGQVYEQYF
abundance: medium-sized; j_gene: TRBJ1-5; d_gene: NA; v_gene: TRBV2; CDR3nt: TGTGCCAGCAGTGAACGGGGGCCCCAGCATTTT; CDR3aa: CASSERGPQHF
abundance: NA; j_gene: TRBJ2-5; d_gene: TRBD2; v_gene: TRBV7-2; CDR3nt: TGTGCCAGCAGCTTAGTCGGGGGGGGCGGGGAGACCCAGTACTTC; CDR3aa: CASSLVGGGGETQYF
abundance: few; j_gene: TRBJ2-5; d_gene: TRBD2; v_gene: TRBV5-1; CDR3nt: TGCGCCAGCAGCCCAACGACTAGCGGTATCCAAGAGACCCAGTACTTC; CDR3aa: CASSPTTSGIQETQYF